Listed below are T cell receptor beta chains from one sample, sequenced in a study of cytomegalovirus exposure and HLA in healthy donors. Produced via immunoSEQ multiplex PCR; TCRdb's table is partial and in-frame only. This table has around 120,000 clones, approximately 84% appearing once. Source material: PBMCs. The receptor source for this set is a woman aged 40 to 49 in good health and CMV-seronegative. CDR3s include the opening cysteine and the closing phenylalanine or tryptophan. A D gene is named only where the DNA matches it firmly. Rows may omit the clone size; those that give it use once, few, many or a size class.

CDR3 protein: CASRTTEDYTF
CDR3 DNA: TGTGCCAGCAGGACGACGGAGGACTACACCTTC
J gene: TRBJ1-2
V gene: TRBV21-1
clone size: -
D gene: -

CDR3 protein: CASSEALPRDTQYF
CDR3 DNA: TGTGCCAGCAGTGAAGCGCTCCCTAGAGATACGCAGTATTTT
J gene: TRBJ2-3
V gene: TRBV6-1
clone size: -
D gene: -

CDR3 protein: CASTDDRPQLYSNQPQHF
CDR3 DNA: TGTGCCAGCACCGACGACAGGCCCCAACTATATAGCAATCAGCCCCAGCATTTT
J gene: TRBJ1-5
V gene: TRBV27
clone size: -
D gene: -

CDR3 protein: CAISESAVNQPQHF
CDR3 DNA: TGTGCCATCAGTGAGTCGGCCGTCAATCAGCCCCAGCATTTT
J gene: TRBJ1-5
V gene: TRBV10-3
clone size: -
D gene: -

CDR3 protein: CASSLGGDTGELFF
CDR3 DNA: TGTGCCAGCAGTTTGGGGGGGGACACCGGGGAGCTGTTTTTT
J gene: TRBJ2-2
V gene: TRBV28
clone size: -
D gene: TRBD2

CDR3 protein: CASSLDGQTADEQFF
CDR3 DNA: TGCGCCAGCAGCTTGGATGGACAGACCGCCGATGAGCAGTTCTTC
J gene: TRBJ2-1
V gene: TRBV5-1
clone size: -
D gene: -

CDR3 protein: CASSLAADTQYF
CDR3 DNA: TGTGCCAGCAGCTTGGCTGCAGATACGCAGTATTTT
J gene: TRBJ2-3
V gene: TRBV5-4
clone size: -
D gene: -

CDR3 protein: CASSSGQGYEQYF
CDR3 DNA: TGTGCCAGCAGTTCGGGACAGGGCTACGAGCAGTACTTC
J gene: TRBJ2-7
V gene: TRBV28
clone size: -
D gene: TRBD1

CDR3 protein: CASSRGQGAASPLHF
CDR3 DNA: TGTGCCAGCAGTCGAGGACAGGGGGCGGCTTCACCCCTCCACTTT
J gene: TRBJ1-6
V gene: TRBV11-2
clone size: few
D gene: TRBD1

CDR3 protein: CASSQDGAGGETQYF
CDR3 DNA: TGCGCCAGCAGCCAAGATGGGGCAGGGGGGGAGACCCAGTACTTC
J gene: TRBJ2-5
V gene: TRBV4-1
clone size: -
D gene: -

CDR3 protein: CASSPTSGDVAQYF
CDR3 DNA: TGTGCCAGCAGCCCAACTAGCGGGGATGTGGCGCAGTATTTT
J gene: TRBJ2-3
V gene: TRBV9
clone size: -
D gene: TRBD2

CDR3 protein: CASSIPGNTGELFF
CDR3 DNA: TGTGCCAGTAGTATACCAGGGAACACCGGGGAGCTGTTTTTT
J gene: TRBJ2-2
V gene: TRBV19
clone size: -
D gene: -

CDR3 protein: CAWSVGADTQYF
CDR3 DNA: TGTGCCTGGAGTGTAGGGGCAGATACGCAGTATTTT
J gene: TRBJ2-3
V gene: TRBV30
clone size: -
D gene: -

CDR3 protein: CASTRQGGTEAFF
CDR3 DNA: TGTGCCAGCACCAGACAGGGAGGAACTGAAGCTTTCTTT
J gene: TRBJ1-1
V gene: TRBV11-1
clone size: -
D gene: TRBD1

CDR3 protein: CASSLAGQINYGYTF
CDR3 DNA: TGCGCCAGCAGCTTGGCAGGACAGATTAACTATGGCTACACCTTC
J gene: TRBJ1-2
V gene: TRBV5-1
clone size: -
D gene: -

CDR3 protein: CASSEIGGVWFQPQHF
CDR3 DNA: TGTGCCAGCAGTGAAATAGGGGGCGTGTGGTTTCAGCCCCAGCATTTT
J gene: TRBJ1-5
V gene: TRBV6-1
clone size: -
D gene: TRBD1

CDR3 protein: CASSLGQARDTQYF
CDR3 DNA: TGTGCCAGCAGCTTAGGACAGGCGAGAGATACGCAGTATTTT
J gene: TRBJ2-3
V gene: TRBV7-9
clone size: once
D gene: -

CDR3 protein: CASSDGVAADTQYF
CDR3 DNA: TGTGCCAGCAGTGATGGAGTAGCGGCAGATACGCAGTATTTT
J gene: TRBJ2-3
V gene: TRBV25-1
clone size: -
D gene: -

CDR3 protein: CASSLWTGGETQYF
CDR3 DNA: TGTGCCAGCAGCTTATGGACAGGGGGAGAGACCCAGTACTTC
J gene: TRBJ2-5
V gene: TRBV11-2
clone size: -
D gene: TRBD1

CDR3 protein: CATRGSGGPTDTQYF
CDR3 DNA: TGTGCCACCCGGGGTAGCGGGGGGCCCACAGATACGCAGTATTTT
J gene: TRBJ2-3
V gene: TRBV10-3
clone size: -
D gene: TRBD2

CDR3 protein: CASSSGTSGNNEQFF
CDR3 DNA: TGTGCCAGCAGCTCCGGGACTAGCGGAAACAATGAGCAGTTCTTC
J gene: TRBJ2-1
V gene: TRBV7-9
clone size: -
D gene: TRBD2

CDR3 protein: CASSLRPGASTEAFF
CDR3 DNA: TGTGCCAGCAGTTTAAGACCCGGAGCGTCCACTGAAGCTTTCTTT
J gene: TRBJ1-1
V gene: TRBV27
clone size: -
D gene: -

CDR3 protein: CASSKDIYGYTF
CDR3 DNA: TGTGCCAGCAGTAAGGACATCTATGGCTACACCTTC
J gene: TRBJ1-2
V gene: TRBV2
clone size: -
D gene: -

CDR3 protein: CASSALSGNTEAFF
CDR3 DNA: TGTGCCAGCAGCGCCTTGAGCGGGAACACTGAAGCTTTCTTT
J gene: TRBJ1-1
V gene: TRBV9
clone size: -
D gene: -

CDR3 protein: CASITNSGSTEAFF
CDR3 DNA: TGTGCCAGCATCACAAACAGCGGATCCACTGAAGCTTTCTTT
J gene: TRBJ1-1
V gene: TRBV27
clone size: few
D gene: -

CDR3 protein: CASSDSIGQSGETQYF
CDR3 DNA: TGTGCCAGCAGTGACTCGATAGGCCAGTCGGGGGAGACCCAGTACTTC
J gene: TRBJ2-5
V gene: TRBV6-4
clone size: few
D gene: -

CDR3 protein: CASIRGTTTQETQYF
CDR3 DNA: TGCGCCAGTATCCGTGGGACTACCACCCAAGAGACCCAGTACTTC
J gene: TRBJ2-5
V gene: TRBV5-1
clone size: -
D gene: TRBD2

CDR3 protein: CATSTTTGGNQPQHF
CDR3 DNA: TGTGCCACCAGCACCACGACAGGGGGCAATCAGCCCCAGCATTTT
J gene: TRBJ1-5
V gene: TRBV15
clone size: -
D gene: TRBD1

CDR3 protein: CASSRSAAAGYTF
CDR3 DNA: TGTGCCAGCAGTCGATCCGCGGCGGCTGGCTACACCTTC
J gene: TRBJ1-2
V gene: TRBV5-6
clone size: once
D gene: -

CDR3 protein: CASSRPGSSAFF
CDR3 DNA: TGTGCCAGCAGTCGCCCAGGGTCGTCGGCTTTCTTT
J gene: TRBJ1-1
V gene: TRBV6-6
clone size: few
D gene: -

CDR3 protein: CASSQSPGLDPDGQFF
CDR3 DNA: TGTGCCAGCAGCCAAAGTCCGGGACTGGACCCGGACGGGCAGTTCTTC
J gene: TRBJ2-1
V gene: TRBV4-2
clone size: -
D gene: -

CDR3 protein: CASSPSQGSYEQYF
CDR3 DNA: TGTGCCAGCAGCCCGTCACAGGGATCATACGAGCAGTACTTC
J gene: TRBJ2-7
V gene: TRBV7-6
clone size: few
D gene: -

CDR3 protein: CASSLMGASGAGAKNIQYF
CDR3 DNA: TGTGCCAGCAGCTTAATGGGGGCTAGCGGGGCGGGGGCCAAAAACATTCAGTACTTC
J gene: TRBJ2-4
V gene: TRBV13
clone size: -
D gene: TRBD2

CDR3 protein: CASSPRPRARTF
CDR3 DNA: TGTGCCAGCAGCCCAAGACCCAGGGCCAGAACCTTC
J gene: TRBJ1-2
V gene: TRBV11-2
clone size: -
D gene: -

CDR3 protein: CASRTYRENQPQHF
CDR3 DNA: TGTGCCAGCAGGACATACAGGGAAAATCAGCCCCAGCATTTT
J gene: TRBJ1-5
V gene: TRBV2
clone size: -
D gene: -

CDR3 protein: CASSLDGTIRFF
CDR3 DNA: TGTGCCAGCAGTCTAGACGGGACTATAAGGTTCTTC
J gene: TRBJ2-1
V gene: TRBV27
clone size: -
D gene: TRBD2

CDR3 protein: CATFSPGAEAFF
CDR3 DNA: TGTGCCACCTTCAGTCCCGGAGCTGAAGCTTTCTTT
J gene: TRBJ1-1
V gene: TRBV6-5
clone size: few
D gene: -

CDR3 protein: CATSRTPPGRYGYTF
CDR3 DNA: TGTGCCACCAGCCGTACGCCCCCGGGTAGGTATGGCTACACCTTC
J gene: TRBJ1-2
V gene: TRBV15
clone size: -
D gene: -

CDR3 protein: CASSLAGLGTGELFF
CDR3 DNA: TGTGCCAGCAGTCTAGCGGGGCTGGGCACCGGGGAGCTGTTTTTT
J gene: TRBJ2-2
V gene: TRBV6-5
clone size: -
D gene: TRBD2

CDR3 protein: CSVGPEETEGYTF
CDR3 DNA: TGCAGCGTTGGTCCGGAGGAGACGGAAGGCTACACCTTC
J gene: TRBJ1-2
V gene: TRBV29-1
clone size: -
D gene: -

CDR3 protein: CAWSRPEGTTDTQYF
CDR3 DNA: TGTGCCTGGAGTCGACCGGAGGGAACCACAGATACGCAGTATTTT
J gene: TRBJ2-3
V gene: TRBV30
clone size: -
D gene: -

CDR3 protein: CASSPEPGLALDTQYF
CDR3 DNA: TGTGCCAGCAGTCCGGAGCCGGGACTAGCCTTAGATACGCAGTATTTT
J gene: TRBJ2-3
V gene: TRBV28
clone size: -
D gene: TRBD2